This T cell receptor (beta chain) was sequenced for a study of brain metastases from non-small cell lung cancer. Per the germline V gene, CDR1 is MNHEY and CDR2 is SVGAGI. With 5 bases removed from V and 2 bases from J, the gap between germline ends came to 15 bases. This CDR3 spans 15 amino acids. Method: immunoSEQ multiplex PCR; TCRdb's copy keeps in-frame clones and lacks some. There are around 3,500 clones in the sample; 60% to 85% occur only once, and approximately 7.1% lies in the top ten. This clone was counted only a few times. Its target is unknown. The study, taken as a whole, reports: Metastases had sparse T cells but largely shared repertoires with primaries.

This TCR came from a donor aged 40 or over with non-small cell lung cancer. The material sequenced was primary lung tumor tissue. The chain employs TRBV6-5 and TRBJ2-5; maybe TRBD1 (6 bases). The CDR3 spells CASSQGWQPQETQYF. CDR3 DNA: TGTGCCAGCAGTCAGGGGTGGCAGCCTCAAGAGACCCAGTACTTC.